Detailed here is one TCR beta chain. The target antigen is unknown. This record belongs to a study of CD4 T cells in relation to SARS-CoV-2 and coronaviruses. Sequencing used immunoSEQ multiplex PCR; TCRdb keeps in-frame clones, though not all of them. This sample yields 35,000 or so clones, of which 77% are seen a single time; around 20% belongs to the top ten. The source of this sequence is an adult with COVID-19. The sequencing input was memory CD4+ T cells from PBMCs, cultured in vitro.

CDR3 nucleotide sequence: TGTGCCACCAGTGATTTACTACCCGGGACGTCATACAATGAGCAGTTCTTC. Its protein product is CATSDLLPGTSYNEQFF. V gene TRBV24-1 combines with J gene TRBJ2-1; the D call may be TRBD1 or TRBD2 (5 bases each). Germline V gives CDR1 KGHDR, CDR2 SFDVKD. This CDR3 has 17 residues. Trimming took 1 base from V and 4 from J, leaving 16 bases between them.